These T cell receptor beta chains were read from a single sample in a study of T-cell reconstitution after alpha-beta-depleted transplantation in children. TCRdb reanalysed the PCR reads using MiXCR and keeps one entry per CDR3 protein. Altogether fewer than 750,000 distinct CDR3 sequences are present, around 27% being singletons, with the ten largest covering 30% to 40%. The sequenced sample was PBMCs, obtained before TCRalphabeta/CD19-depleted stem cell transplant. All receptors come from a boy younger than two with Wiskott-Aldrich syndrome, due to receive a stem cell transplant. Each CDR3 is given with its conserved first and last residue. Fields, in order: J gene, clone size, V gene, D gene, CDR3 protein, CDR3 DNA. A D gene is named only where the DNA matches it firmly. Not all rows give a size; the values are once, few, many and, for expanded clones, a class.

TRBJ1-5 | . | TRBV2 | TRBD1 | CASSGGGGGYQPQHF | TGTGCCAGCAGCGGGGGGGGAGGGGGCTATCAGCCCCAGCATTTT
TRBJ1-2 | . | TRBV6-5 | . | CASTPVRGGYTF | TGTGCCAGCACCCCCGTGAGGGGAGGCTACACCTTC
TRBJ2-1 | . | TRBV20-1 | TRBD2 | CSARGALTSRTYNEQFF | TGCAGTGCTAGGGGAGCCCTGACTAGCAGGACCTACAATGAGCAGTTCTTC
TRBJ1-6 | many | TRBV27 | TRBD1 | CASSLGPGGNSPLHF | TGTGCCAGCAGTTTAGGACCAGGGGGCAATTCACCCCTCCACTTT
TRBJ2-7 | . | TRBV29-1 | . | CSAAREMGEQYF | TGCAGCGCCGCTAGAGAAATGGGGGAGCAGTACTTC
TRBJ2-5 | . | TRBV10-3 | TRBD2 | CAISETSGFRETQYF | TGTGCCATCAGTGAAACTAGCGGGTTCAGAGAGACCCAGTACTTC
TRBJ2-7 | few | TRBV28 | TRBD1 | CASSFPDRGVEQYF | TGTGCCAGCAGTTTCCCCGACAGGGGAGTCGAGCAGTACTTC
TRBJ2-1 | few | TRBV5-1 | . | CASSEYSYNEQFF | TGCGCCAGCAGCGAATACAGCTACAATGAGCAGTTCTTC
TRBJ2-7 | few | TRBV10-3 | . | CAIGVGGTGSYEQYF | TGTGCCATCGGTGTGGGGGGGACAGGCTCCTACGAGCAGTACTTC
TRBJ1-4 | . | TRBV5-5 | . | CASSYPGDPKLFF | TGTGCCAGCAGCTACCCAGGGGATCCAAAACTGTTTTTT
TRBJ1-5 | few | TRBV29-1 | . | CSVTHSRGGNQPQHF | TGCAGCGTAACCCACTCCAGGGGAGGCAATCAGCCCCAGCATTTT
TRBJ2-1 | once | TRBV7-9 | . | CASSLAQGSSYNEQFF | TGTGCCAGCAGCTTAGCTCAGGGGAGCTCCTACAATGAGCAGTTCTTC
TRBJ2-3 | . | TRBV7-9 | . | CASSSTRETSKVTQYF | TGTGCCAGCAGCTCGACTAGGGAAACTAGTAAGGTTACGCAGTATTTT
TRBJ2-7 | once | TRBV10-2 | . | CASSAFHEQYF | TGCGCCAGCAGCGCGTTTCACGAGCAGTACTTC
TRBJ2-5 | many | TRBV5-1 | TRBD1 | CASSGDSQETQYF | TGCGCCAGCAGCGGGGACAGCCAAGAGACCCAGTACTTC
TRBJ2-1 | . | TRBV7-9 | TRBD2 | CASSFTRAGGPNEQFF | TGTGCCAGCAGCTTTACAAGAGCGGGAGGGCCAAATGAGCAGTTCTTC
TRBJ2-1 | few | TRBV5-1 | TRBD2 | CASMGTSGSYNEQFF | TGCGCCAGCATGGGGACTAGCGGCTCCTACAATGAGCAGTTCTTC